This passage covers 7 T cell receptor beta chains from one sample sequenced in a study of OX40 agonist ivuxolimab in advanced cancers. Libraries were prepared by immunoSEQ multiplex PCR; TCRdb keeps only in-frame clonotypes and omits some of them. The sample includes approximately 70,000 clones, 70% to 90% seen only once; the top ten take roughly 0.9%. The sample in question was CD4+ or CD8+ T cells sorted from blood, obtained in a trial of the OX40 agonist ivuxolimab. These TCRs come from an adult with an advanced solid tumor such as melanoma, head and neck, liver or kidney cancer.

The rearrangement links TRBV5-1 to TRBJ2-1, with TRBD2 matching over 15 bases. With 4 bases clipped from V and 9 bases from J, the junction kept 8 bases outside the gene matches. Looked up from germline, CDR1 is SGHRS and CDR2 is YFSETQ. The CDR3 is 16 residues long. CDR3 region: CASSGWTSGRAFEQFF. As DNA, the CDR3 is TGCGCCAGCAGCGGGTGGACTAGCGGGAGGGCCTTTGAGCAGTTCTTC.

This chain uses TRBV28 with TRBJ1-5; TRBD1 aligns across 7 bases. Germline V lookup: CDR1 MDHEN, CDR2 SYDVKM. There are 17 residues in the CDR3. Germline trimming cut 2 bases from V and 0 bases from J; bases unmatched to any gene: 7. The CDR3 DNA reads TGTGCCAGCAGTTTACTTGGGGCAGGGGGTAGCAATCAGCCCCAGCATTTT. Protein sequence: CASSLLGAGGSNQPQHF.

V and J are TRBV7-9 and TRBJ2-3; TRBD2 aligns across 10 bases. Germline lookup yields CDR1 SEHNR and CDR2 FQNEAQ (reference sequence). This CDR3 comprises 19 residues. V dropped 4 bases and J dropped 1; count of bases not matched to a gene: 14. The chain's CDR3 is CASSSNPRAGGMGTDTQYF. DNA of the CDR3: TGTGCCAGCAGCTCCAACCCAAGAGCGGGAGGGATGGGCACAGATACGCAGTATTTT.

The chain has TRBV28 and TRBJ1-1, with D tentatively TRBD1 (5 bases). The CDR3 is 14 amino acids. Trimming stripped 7 bases from V and 8 bases from J, with 20 bases between. Germline V gene data show CDR1 as MDHEN and CDR2 as SYDVKM. The CDR3 loop is CASTTDTILGEAFF. CDR3 DNA: TGTGCCAGCACCACGGACACTATCCTGGGGGAAGCTTTCTTT. Based on the CDR3 plus reference TRBV28 and TRBJ1-1, the full variable domain is DVKVTQSSRYLVKRTGEKVFLECVQDMDHENMFWYRQDPGLGLRLIYFSYDVKMKEKGDIPEGYSVSREKKERFSLILESASTNQTSMYLCASTTDTILGEAFFGQGTRLTVV.

V gene TRBV15 combines with J gene TRBJ1-4; perhaps TRBD1 as D (5 bases). Germline CDR1 LNHNV, CDR2 YYDKDF (reference sequence). The V and J ends lost 3 bases and 6 bases respectively, with 17 bases between them. The CDR3 has 16 amino acids. The CDR3 region has the DNA TGTGCCACCAGCAGGGGCCAGCAGGGTTCCGATGAAAAACTGTTTTTT. Residues: CATSRGQQGSDEKLFF.

The chain has TRBV27 and TRBJ2-2, with 9 bases matching TRBD2. V lost 1 base to trimming and J lost 4 bases; unmatched junction nucleotides: 19. This CDR3 contains 21 residues. Germline V gene lookup returns CDR1 MNHEY and CDR2 SMNVEV (reference sequence). CDR3 protein: CASSLWGGRGSGSVVTGELFF. CDR3 bases: TGTGCCAGCAGTTTATGGGGAGGCAGGGGTAGCGGGAGTGTGGTCACCGGGGAGCTGTTTTTT.

CDR3 sequence reads: CASSQDAGPGGYTF. CDR3 DNA: TGTGCCAGCAGCCAAGATGCGGGGCCGGGCGGCTACACCTTC. The V call is TRBV4-2, the J call TRBJ1-2; maybe TRBD1 (5 bases). From germline, CDR1 is LGHNA and CDR2 YNFKEQ. V was clipped by 0 bases and J by 8 bases, with 13 bases between them. This CDR3 is built from 14 residues.